The entry below describes one TCR beta chain. Antigen specificity is unknown. The sample originates from a study of cytomegalovirus exposure and HLA in healthy donors. The data were produced by immunoSEQ multiplex PCR, yet TCRdb's version contains in-frame clones alone and is incomplete. The data hold 180,000 or so clones, with around 80% observed a single time. Study conclusions and caveats: The authors confirmed in vitro that a few CMV-associated chains were specific for CMV antigens.

Germline V lookup: CDR1 MNHEY, CDR2 SMNVEV (reference sequence). The CDR3 extends over 15 amino acids. The ends were cut back, 6 bases at V and 9 bases at J, with 21 bases in the middle. The chain couples TRBV27 to TRBJ2-1, with D tentatively TRBD2 (7 bases). The receptor's source is a woman in her twenties or thirties in good health and CMV-seropositive. The sample comprised PBMCs. The CDR3 nucleotides are TGTGCCAGCAGCCCTGGGGGCGGGAGACGGAGTGAGCAGTTCTTC. As protein: CASSPGGGRRSEQFF.